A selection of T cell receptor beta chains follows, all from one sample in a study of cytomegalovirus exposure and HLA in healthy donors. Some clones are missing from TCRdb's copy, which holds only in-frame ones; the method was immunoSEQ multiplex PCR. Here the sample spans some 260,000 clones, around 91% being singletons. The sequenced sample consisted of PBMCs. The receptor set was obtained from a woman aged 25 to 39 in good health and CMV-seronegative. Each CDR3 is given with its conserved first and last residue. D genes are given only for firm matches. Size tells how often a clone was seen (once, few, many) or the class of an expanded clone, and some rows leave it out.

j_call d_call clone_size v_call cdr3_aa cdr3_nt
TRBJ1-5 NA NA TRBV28 CASSNGRSRGNQPQHF TGTGCCAGCAGTAACGGACGGTCAAGGGGGAATCAGCCCCAGCATTTT
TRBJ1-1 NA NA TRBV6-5 CASSYSTEAFF TGTGCCAGCAGTTACTCCACTGAAGCTTTCTTT
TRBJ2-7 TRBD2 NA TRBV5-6 CASSRAGTSGTYEQYF TGTGCCAGCAGCAGGGCCGGGACTAGCGGGACCTACGAGCAGTACTTC
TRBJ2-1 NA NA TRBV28 CASSLLRGSNEQFF TGTGCCAGCAGTTTATTGAGGGGATCCAATGAGCAGTTCTTC
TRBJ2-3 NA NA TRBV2 CASLRQSTDTQYF TGTGCCAGCCTCCGACAGAGCACAGATACGCAGTATTTT
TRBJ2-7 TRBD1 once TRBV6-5 CASSYSRDSSYEQYF TGTGCCAGCAGTTACTCTAGGGACAGCTCCTACGAGCAGTACTTC
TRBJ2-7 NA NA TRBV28 CASSPPRSGDEQYF TGTGCCAGCAGTCCCCCGAGATCAGGCGACGAGCAGTACTTC
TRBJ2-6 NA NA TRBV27 CASSITGANVLTF TGTGCCAGCAGTATTACTGGTGCCAACGTCCTGACTTTC
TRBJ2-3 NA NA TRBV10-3 CAISDRATDTQYF TGTGCCATCAGTGATAGGGCCACAGATACGCAGTATTTT
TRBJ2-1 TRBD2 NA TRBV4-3 CASSQDFSGSGNEQFF TGCGCCAGCAGCCAAGACTTTAGCGGGAGTGGAAATGAGCAGTTCTTC
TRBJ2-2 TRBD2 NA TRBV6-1 CASSEFSGRAGTGELFF TGTGCCAGCAGTGAATTTAGCGGGAGGGCAGGTACCGGGGAGCTGTTTTTT
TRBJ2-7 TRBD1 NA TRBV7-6 CASSTQDRGEQYF TGTGCCAGCAGCACCCAGGACAGGGGCGAGCAGTACTTC
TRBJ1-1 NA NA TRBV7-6 CASSPIPTSEAFF TGTGCCAGCAGCCCCATTCCGACCTCTGAAGCTTTCTTT
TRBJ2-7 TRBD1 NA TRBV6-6 CASSIGQGGVYEQYF TGTGCCAGCAGTATCGGACAGGGGGGCGTCTACGAGCAGTACTTC